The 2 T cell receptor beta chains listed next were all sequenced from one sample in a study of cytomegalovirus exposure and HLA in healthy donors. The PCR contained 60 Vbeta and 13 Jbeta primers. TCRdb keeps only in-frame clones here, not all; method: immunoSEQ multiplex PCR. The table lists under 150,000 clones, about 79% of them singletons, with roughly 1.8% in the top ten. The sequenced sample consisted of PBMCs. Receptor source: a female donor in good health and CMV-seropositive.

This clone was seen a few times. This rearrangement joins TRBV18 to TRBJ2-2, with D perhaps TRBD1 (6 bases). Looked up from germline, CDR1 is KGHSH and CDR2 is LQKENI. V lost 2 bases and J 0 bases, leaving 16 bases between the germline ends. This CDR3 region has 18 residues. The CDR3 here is CASSPRDITPPNTGELFF. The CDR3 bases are TGTGCCAGCTCACCAAGGGACATAACGCCACCGAACACCGGGGAGCTGTTTTTT.

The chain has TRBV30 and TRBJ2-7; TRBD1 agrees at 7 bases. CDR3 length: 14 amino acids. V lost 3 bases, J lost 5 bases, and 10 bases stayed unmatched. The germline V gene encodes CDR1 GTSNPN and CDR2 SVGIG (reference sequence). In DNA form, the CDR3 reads TGTGCCTGGAGATTAGGCAGGGGGTTGGACGAGCAGTACTTC. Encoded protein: CAWRLGRGLDEQYF.